Reported below is one TCR beta chain. This clone was observed a handful of times. Its antigen specificity is not known. Base qualities are missing; no much larger clone stands one base away. Patients with a history of autoimmune disease or receiving systemic immunosuppression were excluded from the trial. Peripheral blood for TCR sequencing was collected from all dose cohorts at baseline, on cycle 4 day 1, and on cycle 7 day 1. The samples were taken from a phase I, first-in-human, multicenter, open-label dose-escalation trial of ivuxolimab. Adults with locally advanced or metastatic melanoma, renal cell, hepatocellular, or head and neck squamous cell carcinoma were enrolled in the trial. Before TCR sequencing, CD4+ T cells and CD8+ T cells from peripheral blood were sorted into separate populations. For sequencing of the TCRbeta CDR3 region, genomic DNA was extracted from the sorted cells. The immunoSEQ Assay was used to sequence the TCRbeta CDR3 regions. TCRdb limited this immuneACCESS table to in-frame rearrangements with V and J called. A share of clones is missing; checked studies link under half to unresolved V genes, and the rest is unexplained. Here the sample has more than 35,000 clones; 65% to 85% occur a single time. The leading ten clones occupy about 6.8% of the sample.

The CDR3 runs 13 residues from the cysteine to the phenylalanine. The retained sequence is limited to the CDR3, 39 bases, with the frame set at the first base. Trimming takes 6 bases from V and 1 base from J, and the germline ends sit 10 bases apart. The germline V gene encodes CDR1 SGHRS and CDR2 YFSETQ. These data are taken from a study of OX40 agonist ivuxolimab in advanced cancers. General notes on the study: Ivuxolimab, which targeted the costimulatory receptor OX40 (CD134), was an agonistic, fully human IgG2 monoclonal antibody. Intravenous ivuxolimab was administered to patients every 2 weeks at six dose levels: 0.01, 0.1, 0.3, 1.5, 3 and 10 mg/kg. Of the approximately 54 patients in dose escalation, some 19 had hepatocellular carcinoma, some 15 had melanoma, 9 had renal cell carcinoma and 9 had head and neck cancer. In the dose-escalation cohort, 70% to 85% of patients were male, and the mean age was about 55 years, with a range of about 23 to 90. Prior anti-PD-1, anti-PD-L1 or anti-CTLA-4 therapy was permitted, and checkpoint inhibitors had been received by less than 45% of dose-escalation patients. Partial responses occurred in three dose-escalation patients, of whom one had hepatocellular carcinoma and two had cutaneous melanoma. Peripheral TCRbeta sequencing aimed to test whether ivuxolimab altered TCR sequence diversity and caused clonal T-cell expansion. The monotherapy dose-escalation portion (N ≈ 50 patients) of the phase I ivuxolimab trial is reported in the paper. Beyond this particular receptor, the publication reports: In the 0.1-3.0 mg/kg groups, partial responders had among the lowest normalized peripheral clonal expansion, particularly in CD8+ T cells. At doses of 0.1 to 3.0 mg/kg, clonal expansion of both CD4+ and CD8+ blood T cells was observed from baseline to week 6. Low levels of normalized T-cell clonal expansion were also seen in some nonresponding patients. Which antigens the clonally expanded peripheral T cells were specific for was not determined. After ivuxolimab, expanded clones were on average more numerous among CD8+ T cells than among CD4+ T cells.

This receptor was obtained from an adult with an advanced solid tumor such as melanoma, head and neck, liver or kidney cancer. Recombination linked TRBV5-1 to TRBJ2-5; a confident D gene designation cannot be given. Material: CD4+ or CD8+ T cells sorted from blood, obtained in a trial of the OX40 agonist ivuxolimab. CDR3 reads: CASTSTVQETQYF. The DNA reads TGCGCCAGCACCTCTACAGTCCAAGAGACCCAGTACTTC.